The following is a TCR beta chain sequence with its context. No antigen is known for it. This table comes from immunoSEQ multiplex PCR, and its TCRdb copy is limited to in-frame clones, with some not included. In the table there are about 9,900 clones, roughly three quarters of which are singletons. Trimming cost V 3 bases and J 7 bases; bases outside gene matches: 4. Germline lookup yields CDR1 SGDLS and CDR2 YYNGEE. This CDR3 is built from 14 residues. This specimen comes from a study of CD4+ T cells in melanoma. Study-level findings and limits: In melanoma, neoantigen-specific CD4+ T cells reportedly differed in differentiation state.

The receptor's source is a human donor with melanoma. The chain has TRBV9 and TRBJ1-6; 7 nucleotides line up with TRBD1. Source material: peripheral blood. The CDR3 DNA sequence: TGTGCCAGCAGCGCGACAGGGCGAAATTCACCCCTCCACTTT. Translated: CASSATGRNSPLHF.